The 12 T cell receptor beta chains listed next were all sequenced from one sample in a study of CD8 T cells in Susac syndrome. Random-hexamer reverse transcription was applied to roughly 0.5 to 1 ug RNA. A single record per CDR3 protein comes from TCRdb applying MiXCR to the immunoSEQ multiplex PCR reads. The top ten hold 0.45% of the sample, which has around 69,000 distinct CDR3 sequences, approximately 94% seen once. Sequenced sample: CD8+ T cells from PBMCs. Every receptor here comes from a human donor with Susac syndrome.

This chain uses TRBV5-6 with TRBJ2-1, with TRBD1 matching over 7 bases. V dropped 4 bases and J dropped 7; count of bases not matched to a gene: 2. The CDR3 sequence is 12 residues long. Germline values: CDR1 SGHDT, CDR2 YYEEEE. The CDR3 DNA reads as TGTGCCAGCAGCCTACAGGGGAATGAGCAGTTCTTC. Translating it yields CASSLQGNEQFF.

The chain couples TRBV20-1 to TRBJ2-7, with D maybe TRBD2 (6 bases). V lost 7 bases to trimming and J lost 2 bases, with 12 bases between them. The CDR3 is 12 amino acids. Looked up from germline, CDR1 is DFQATT and CDR2 is SNEGSKA (reference sequence). The CDR3 DNA reads as TGCAGTGTAGGGCGGGGAACCTACGAGCAGTACTTC. This gives the protein CSVGRGTYEQYF.

The chain is built from TRBV19 and TRBJ1-5, with a possible D match to TRBD1 (6 bases). V was pared by 5 bases and J by 2 bases, with 28 bases between. Germline V gene lookup returns CDR1 LNHDA and CDR2 SQIVND (reference sequence). The CDR3 sequence is 20 residues long. This CDR3 is CASSAQGRQGQYLGNQPQHF. The CDR3 region has the DNA TGTGCCAGTAGTGCCCAGGGACGACAAGGACAGTACTTGGGCAATCAGCCCCAGCATTTT.

The chain carries TRBV20-1 and TRBJ1-5; D unclear. Germline V gene sequence: CDR1 DFQATT, CDR2 SNEGSKA (reference sequence). V dropped 0 bases and J dropped 0 bases, with 12 bases sitting between them. The CDR3 contains 16 residues. CDR3 region: CSARDPGPHSNQPQHF. Here the CDR3 DNA reads TGCAGTGCTAGAGATCCGGGCCCCCATAGCAATCAGCCCCAGCATTTT.

This clonotype was counted a single time. The V and J genes are TRBV20-1 and TRBJ1-2; perhaps TRBD1 as D (6 bases). The V end lost 4 bases, the J end lost 0 bases, and 18 bases lay between the germline ends. Germline loops: CDR1 DFQATT, CDR2 SNEGSKA (reference sequence). The CDR3 runs to 16 residues. The CDR3 nucleotides read TGCAGTGCTAAAGACAGGCCCCTCATAGCTAACTATGGCTACACCTTC. Its protein product is CSAKDRPLIANYGYTF.

The table lists this clonotype with a count of one. The chain recombines TRBV11-2 with TRBJ1-5; D gene unclear. Germline V gene data show CDR1 as SGHAT and CDR2 as FQNNGV. V lost 8 bases and J lost 3, with 11 bases in between. The CDR3 is 13 residues long. CDR3 DNA: TGTGCCAGCGGAGACGGCTACAATCAGCCCCAGCATTTT. Translation gives CASGDGYNQPQHF.

V and J are TRBV13 and TRBJ2-7; the match to TRBD2 covers 11 bases. CDR1 and CDR2 (germline): PRHDT, FYEKMQ (reference sequence). The CDR3 contains 19 residues. The V gene end was trimmed by 6 bases and the J gene end by 5 bases; junction bases not matched to a gene: 21. The CDR3 is CASSAAGALIAGGPHEQYF. The CDR3 DNA follows: TGTGCCAGCAGTGCCGCGGGGGCTCTCATAGCGGGAGGGCCCCACGAGCAGTACTTC. Full variable domain (remainder filled in from reference TRBV13 and TRBJ2-7): AAGVIQSPRHLIKEKRETATLKCYPIPRHDTVYWYQQGPGQDPQFLISFYEKMQSDKGSIPDRFSAQQFSDYHSELNMSSLELGDSALYFCASSAAGALIAGGPHEQYFGPGTRLTVT.

The chain combines TRBV7-2 with TRBJ2-3; 11 bases map to TRBD1. The V gene end was trimmed by 5 bases and the J gene end by 4 bases; junction bases not matched to a gene: 5. From germline, CDR1 is SGHTA and CDR2 FQGNSA. The CDR3 is 15 residues long. CDR3 sequence: CASSPDRGRSDTQYF. As DNA, the CDR3 is TGTGCCAGCAGCCCGGACAGGGGGCGATCAGATACGCAGTATTTT.

CDR3 DNA: TGCGCCAGCAGCCAAGCGGGGGCGCAGTTCTTC. Protein product: CASSQAGAQFF. J is TRBJ2-1 and V is TRBV4-1, with D possibly called TRBD1 or TRBD2 (6 bases each). Trimming removed 1 base at V and 12 bases at J, with 7 bases between. Germline CDR1 is MGHRA and CDR2 is YSYEKL. CDR3 length: 11 residues.

The CDR3 protein is CASSLAGVRGTEAFF. CDR3 bases: TGTGCCAGCAGCTTGGCAGGGGTGCGAGGGACTGAAGCTTTCTTT. This chain uses TRBV5-6 with TRBJ1-1; perhaps TRBD1 as D (6 bases). CDR3 length equals 15 residues. V shed 0 bases and J shed 5 bases, with 14 bases lying between them. Germline CDR1 and CDR2: SGHDT and YYEEEE.

The V call is TRBV12-3 or TRBV12-4, the J call TRBJ1-5; possibly TRBD1 for D (6 bases). The germline V and J ends were trimmed by 0 bases and 4 bases, with 10 bases remaining between them. CDR3 size: 15 residues. For the CDR3, the DNA is TGTGCCAGCAGTTTAGCAGGGGGAAAGAATCAGCCCCAGCATTTT. This translates into CASSLAGGKNQPQHF.

The chain has TRBV18 and TRBJ2-1, with D possibly TRBD1 on 6 matching bases. The germline V gene has CDR1 KGHSH and CDR2 LQKENI. The V and J ends lost 3 bases and 0 bases respectively, with 15 bases between them. The CDR3 covers 17 residues. CDR3: CASSPGHDQFSYNEQFF. The CDR3 bases are TGTGCCAGCTCACCGGGACACGATCAATTCTCCTACAATGAGCAGTTCTTC.